This section outlines one TCR beta chain sequence together with its context. What it binds is not known. Unmatched junction bases numbered 16, after V lost 8 bases and J lost 14 bases. CDR1 is MNHEY and CDR2 is SMNVEV in the germline V gene (reference sequence). The CDR3 sequence is 16 residues long. As for treatment: roughly 11-day PBMC culture with coronavirus spike peptide pools or control peptides (ViraFEST assay). This specimen comes from a study of vaccination and CD4 T cells after COVID-19. Looking at the study overall: The peptides that stimulated the cells were overlapping spike peptides from SARS-CoV-2, HCoV-NL63, HCoV-OC43 and HCoV-229E.

Sequenced with the Oncomine TCR Beta short-read assay was DNA taken from cultured CD4+ T cells. TCRdb processed the PCR reads anew with MiXCR; each CDR3 protein has one entry. The sample has about 9,100 distinct CDR3 sequences; roughly three fifths are singletons. This chain connects TRBV27 to TRBJ1-6; 12 bases line up with TRBD1. The sample here was cultured CD4+ T cells from blood, taken after SARS-CoV-2 vaccination. The TCR originated in a human donor with COVID-19. As DNA, the CDR3 is TGTGCCAGCGGTGGGACAGGGGGCGGTCTTCGTGCAACCCTCCACTTT. Protein sequence: CASGGTGGGLRATLHF.